The 11 T cell receptor beta chains below come from one sample, sequenced in a study of cytomegalovirus exposure and HLA in healthy donors. The PCR had 60 Vbeta and 13 Jbeta primers. This table comes from immunoSEQ multiplex PCR, and its TCRdb copy is limited to in-frame clones, with some not included. The sample has under 250,000 clones, more than 70% seen once; the top ten hold about 1.2%. Sequenced: PBMCs. These receptors all stem from a human donor in good health.

As regards this clone: A read error may account for a junction end that differs from germline. This chain links TRBV7-9 with TRBJ2-5, with 12 bases lining up with TRBD2. Germline V gene lookup returns CDR1 SEHNR and CDR2 FQNEAQ (reference sequence). This CDR3 has 16 residues. CDR3 sequence reads: CSSSLALAGGLQTQYF. CDR3 DNA: TGTTCCAGCAGCTTAGCTCTAGCGGGAGGGCTGCAGACCCAGTACTTC.

V gene TRBV19 combines with J gene TRBJ2-2; TRBD1 is a possible D gene (5 bases). The CDR3 runs 12 residues. Germline loops: CDR1 LNHDA, CDR2 SQIVND (reference sequence). Trimming took 10 bases from V and 6 from J, leaving 12 bases between them. This CDR3 reads CATGWGSGELFF. The CDR3 DNA is TGTGCCACTGGCTGGGGCTCCGGGGAGCTGTTTTTT.

The J gene is TRBJ2-3, the V gene TRBV5-1; D perhaps matches TRBD2 (7 bases). This CDR3 contains 15 residues. The V gene lost 2 bases and the J gene lost 1 base, with 11 bases spanning the gap. Per germline, CDR1 SGHRS and CDR2 YFSETQ. CDR3 protein: CASSLVGGGTDTQYF. The DNA for the CDR3 is TGCGCCAGCAGCTTAGTAGGGGGGGGCACAGATACGCAGTATTTT.

The CDR3 is CASSLGTSGAYSYNEQFF. CDR3 in DNA: TGTGCCAGTAGTCTCGGGACTAGCGGGGCTTACTCCTACAATGAGCAGTTCTTC. The rearrangement uses TRBV19 and TRBJ2-1; 13 bases agree with TRBD2. Germline CDR1 is LNHDA and CDR2 is SQIVND (reference sequence). The CDR3 has 18 residues. Losses at the gene ends were 5 bases for V and 0 bases for J; bases not matched to a gene: 7.

This rearrangement joins TRBV7-8 to TRBJ2-1, with 9 bases identical to TRBD2. J lost 8 bases, V lost 5 bases, and 19 bases had no gene match. Germline V gives CDR1 SGHVS, CDR2 FQNEAQ. The CDR3 sequence is 18 residues long. CDR3 DNA: TGTGCCAGCAGCGTAGGAGGGGGGTTGGTTAGCGGGAGAGATGAGCAGTTCTTC. Translation gives CASSVGGGLVSGRDEQFF.

The rearrangement links TRBV30 to TRBJ2-7; 12 bases are a match to TRBD1. V lost 5 bases to trimming and J lost 6 bases; unmatched junction nucleotides: 8. Germline CDR1 reads GTSNPN; CDR2 reads SVGIG (reference sequence). The CDR3 length is 14 residues. DNA of the CDR3: TGTGCCTGGGATGCTGGGACAGGGGGCGGCGAGCAGTACTTC. This gives the protein CAWDAGTGGGEQYF.

This chain joins TRBV5-1 and TRBJ2-2; 8 positions agree with TRBD1. Germline V gene sequence: CDR1 SGHRS, CDR2 YFSETQ. The CDR3 is made up of 16 amino acids. V lost 3 bases to trimming and J lost 6 bases; unmatched junction nucleotides: 10. The CDR3 protein is CASSWRAGGVPGELFF. CDR3 coding DNA: TGCGCCAGCAGCTGGAGGGCAGGGGGCGTCCCCGGGGAGCTGTTTTTT. Variable domain in full (rest from reference TRBV5-1 and TRBJ2-2): KAGVTQTPRYLIKTRGQQVTLSCSPISGHRSVSWYQQTPGQGLQFLFEYFSETQRNKGNFPGRFSGRQFSNSRSEMNVSTLELGDSALYLCASSWRAGGVPGELFFGEGSRLTVL.

This clone was seen a handful of times. The CDR3 coding sequence is TGTGCCAGCAGCTCTTACAGGGGGAGTGGAGAGACCCAGTACTTC. This codes for CASSSYRGSGETQYF. The rearrangement joins TRBV7-9 to TRBJ2-5, with 8 positions matching TRBD1. The CDR3 runs to 15 residues. The germline CDR1 and CDR2 sequences are SEHNR and FQNEAQ (reference sequence). The trim removed 4 bases at V and 4 bases at J, leaving 8 bases unmatched.

V and J are TRBV7-2 and TRBJ2-7; tentatively, D is TRBD1 (6 bases). CDR1 and CDR2 (germline): SGHTA, FQGNSA. V was clipped by 5 bases and J by 6 bases, with 17 bases between them. The CDR3 loop spans 14 amino acids. The CDR3, as DNA: TGTGCCAGCAGCCCTAGTTCCAGGGGCGTCGAGCAGTACTTC. This sequence encodes CASSPSSRGVEQYF.

This chain uses TRBV7-9 with TRBJ2-5, with a weak D call TRBD2 (6 bases). CDR3 size: 16 residues. The germline V gene has CDR1 SEHNR and CDR2 FQNEAQ (reference sequence). V was clipped by 1 base and J by 4 bases, with 16 bases between them. The CDR3 region is CASSLEGGAERETQYF. The CDR3 DNA reads TGTGCCAGCAGCTTAGAAGGAGGGGCAGAGAGAGAGACCCAGTACTTC.

In its sample, this clone was seen once. The genes are TRBV6-6 and TRBJ2-7; TRBD2 matches 7 bases. The CDR3 covers 13 residues. The V segment lost 4 bases and the J segment 7 bases; nucleotides outside the gene matches: 7. Germline values: CDR1 MNHNY, CDR2 SVGAGI (reference sequence). CDR3 sequence (DNA): TGTGCCAGCAGTTCTCGGCCCGGGGGGGAGCAGTACTTC. Encoded protein: CASSSRPGGEQYF.